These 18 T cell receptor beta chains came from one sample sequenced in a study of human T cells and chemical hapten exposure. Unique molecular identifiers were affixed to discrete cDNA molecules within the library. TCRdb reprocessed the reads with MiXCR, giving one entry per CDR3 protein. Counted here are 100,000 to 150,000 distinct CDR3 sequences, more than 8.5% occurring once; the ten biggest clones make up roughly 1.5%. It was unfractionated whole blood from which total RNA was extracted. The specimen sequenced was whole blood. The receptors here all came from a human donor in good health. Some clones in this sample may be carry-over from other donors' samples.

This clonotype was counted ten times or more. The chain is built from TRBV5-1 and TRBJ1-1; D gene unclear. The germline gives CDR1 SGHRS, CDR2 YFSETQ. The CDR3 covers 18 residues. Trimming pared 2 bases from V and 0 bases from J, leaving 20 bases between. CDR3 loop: CASSLRQAPTLMNTEAFF. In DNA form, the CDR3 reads TGCGCCAGCAGCTTAAGGCAGGCGCCCACCCTCATGAACACTGAAGCTTTCTTT.

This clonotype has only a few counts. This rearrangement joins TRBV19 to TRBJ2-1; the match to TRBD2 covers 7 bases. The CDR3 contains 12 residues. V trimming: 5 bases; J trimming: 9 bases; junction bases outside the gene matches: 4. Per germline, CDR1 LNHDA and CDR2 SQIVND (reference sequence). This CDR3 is CASSLGGGEQFF. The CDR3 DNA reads TGTGCCAGTAGTTTAGGCGGGGGTGAGCAGTTCTTC.

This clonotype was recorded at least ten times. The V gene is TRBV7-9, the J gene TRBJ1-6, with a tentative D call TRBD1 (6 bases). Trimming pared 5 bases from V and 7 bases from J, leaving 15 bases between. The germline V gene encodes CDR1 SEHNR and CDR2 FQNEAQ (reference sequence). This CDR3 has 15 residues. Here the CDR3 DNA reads TGTGCCAGCAGCACCACTACAGGGCCGAATTCACCCCTCCACTTT. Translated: CASSTTTGPNSPLHF.

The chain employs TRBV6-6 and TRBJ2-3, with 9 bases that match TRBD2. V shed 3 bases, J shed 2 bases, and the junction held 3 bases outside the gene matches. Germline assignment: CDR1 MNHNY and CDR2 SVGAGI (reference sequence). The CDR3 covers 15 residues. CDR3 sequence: CASSYSGSNTDTQYF. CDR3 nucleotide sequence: TGTGCCAGCAGTTATAGCGGGAGCAACACAGATACGCAGTATTTT.

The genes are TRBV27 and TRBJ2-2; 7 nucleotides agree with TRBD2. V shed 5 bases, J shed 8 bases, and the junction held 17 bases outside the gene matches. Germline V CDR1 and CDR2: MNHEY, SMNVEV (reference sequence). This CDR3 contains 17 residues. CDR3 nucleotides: TGTGCCAGCAGTCCCCGATCCGGACTAGAATTCTTTGGGGAGCTGTTTTTT. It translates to CASSPRSGLEFFGELFF.

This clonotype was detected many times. The CDR3 DNA is TGTGCCAGCAGCCCCAGGGATGGCAGGAATAACTATGGCTACACCTTC. Translation gives CASSPRDGRNNYGYTF. The chain couples TRBV11-2 to TRBJ1-2; possibly TRBD1 for D (5 bases). With 5 bases removed from V and 1 base from J, the gap between germline ends came to 17 bases. The CDR3 loop spans 16 amino acids. Germline V gene sequence: CDR1 SGHAT, CDR2 FQNNGV.

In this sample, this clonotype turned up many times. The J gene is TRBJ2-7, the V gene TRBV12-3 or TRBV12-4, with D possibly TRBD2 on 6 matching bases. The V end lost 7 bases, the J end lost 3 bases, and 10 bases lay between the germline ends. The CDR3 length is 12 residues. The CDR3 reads CASTLGGYEQYF. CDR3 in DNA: TGTGCCAGCACCCTGGGGGGCTACGAGCAGTACTTC.

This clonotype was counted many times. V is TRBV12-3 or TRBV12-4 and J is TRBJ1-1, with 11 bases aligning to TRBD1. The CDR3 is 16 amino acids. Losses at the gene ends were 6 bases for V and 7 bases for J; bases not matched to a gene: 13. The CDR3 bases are TGTGCCAGCAGCCACGGACAGGGGGCGTTGAGGATTGAAGCTTTCTTT. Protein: CASSHGQGALRIEAFF.

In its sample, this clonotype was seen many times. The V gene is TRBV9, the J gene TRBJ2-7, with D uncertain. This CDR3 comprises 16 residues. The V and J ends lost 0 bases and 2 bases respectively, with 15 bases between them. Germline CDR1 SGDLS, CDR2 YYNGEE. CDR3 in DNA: TGTGCCAGCAGCGTAGTTCAGGACCGTGGACCCTACGAGCAGTACTTC. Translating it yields CASSVVQDRGPYEQYF.

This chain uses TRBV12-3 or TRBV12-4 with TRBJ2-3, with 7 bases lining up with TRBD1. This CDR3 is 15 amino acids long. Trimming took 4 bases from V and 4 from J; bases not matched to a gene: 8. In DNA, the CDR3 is TGTGCCAGCAGTTATCGGATGGACAGGTCAGATACGCAGTATTTT. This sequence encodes CASSYRMDRSDTQYF.

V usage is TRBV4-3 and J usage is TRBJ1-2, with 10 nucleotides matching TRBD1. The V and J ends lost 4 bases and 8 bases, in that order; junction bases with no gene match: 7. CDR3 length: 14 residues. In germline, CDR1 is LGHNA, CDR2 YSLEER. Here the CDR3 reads CASSPDRGLRGYTF. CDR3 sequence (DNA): TGCGCCAGCAGCCCAGACAGGGGGCTGAGGGGCTACACCTTC.

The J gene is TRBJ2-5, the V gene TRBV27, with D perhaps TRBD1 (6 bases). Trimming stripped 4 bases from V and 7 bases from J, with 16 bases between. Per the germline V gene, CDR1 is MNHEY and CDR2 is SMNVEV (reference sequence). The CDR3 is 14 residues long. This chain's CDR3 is CASSSRDTEWTQYF. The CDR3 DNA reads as TGTGCCAGCAGTTCCCGGGACACTGAATGGACCCAGTACTTC.

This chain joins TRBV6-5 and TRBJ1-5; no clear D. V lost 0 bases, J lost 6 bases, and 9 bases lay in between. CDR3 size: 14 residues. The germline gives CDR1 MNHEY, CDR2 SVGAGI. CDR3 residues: CASSYSGLSQPQHF. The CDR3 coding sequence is TGTGCCAGCAGTTACTCGGGATTGAGTCAGCCCCAGCATTTT.

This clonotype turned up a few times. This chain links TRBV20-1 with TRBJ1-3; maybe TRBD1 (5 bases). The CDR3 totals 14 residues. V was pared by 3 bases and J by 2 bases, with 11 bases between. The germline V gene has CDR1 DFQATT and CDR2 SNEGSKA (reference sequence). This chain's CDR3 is CSARDTYTGNTIYF. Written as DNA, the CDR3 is TGCAGTGCTAGGGACACTTATACTGGAAACACCATATATTTT.

Here the CDR3 DNA reads TGTGCCAGCAGCTCCCCGAACAACTACGAGCAGTACTTC. Encoded protein: CASSSPNNYEQYF. The J gene is TRBJ2-7, the V gene TRBV7-2; the D is unclear. V was pared by 4 bases and J by 3 bases, with 10 bases between. This CDR3 is built from 13 residues. From germline, CDR1 is SGHTA and CDR2 FQGNSA.

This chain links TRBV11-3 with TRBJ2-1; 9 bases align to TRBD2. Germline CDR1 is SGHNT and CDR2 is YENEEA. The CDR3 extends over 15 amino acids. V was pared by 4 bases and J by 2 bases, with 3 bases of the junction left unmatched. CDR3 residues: CASSSTSGPYNEQFF. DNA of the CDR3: TGTGCCAGCAGCTCTACTAGCGGGCCCTACAATGAGCAGTTCTTC.

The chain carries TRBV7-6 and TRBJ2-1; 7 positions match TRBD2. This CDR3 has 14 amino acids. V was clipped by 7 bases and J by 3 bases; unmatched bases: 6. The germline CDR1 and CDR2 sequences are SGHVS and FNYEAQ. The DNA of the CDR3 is TGTGCCAGCACCGGGGAGGGAGGCTACAATGAGCAGTTCTTC. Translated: CASTGEGGYNEQFF. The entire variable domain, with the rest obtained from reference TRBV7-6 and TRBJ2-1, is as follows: GAGVSQSPRYKVTKRGQDVALRCDPISGHVSLYWYRQALGQGPEFLTYFNYEAQQDKSGLPNDRFSAERPEGSISTLTIQRTEQRDSAMYRCASTGEGGYNEQFFGPGTRLTVL.

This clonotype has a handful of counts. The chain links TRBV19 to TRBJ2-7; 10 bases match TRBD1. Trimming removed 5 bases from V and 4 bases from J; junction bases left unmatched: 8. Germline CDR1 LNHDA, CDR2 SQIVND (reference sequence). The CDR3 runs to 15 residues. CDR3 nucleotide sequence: TGTGCCAGTAGTGCCGGGACAGGGGAGTGGTACGAGCAGTACTTC. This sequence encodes CASSAGTGEWYEQYF.